This T cell receptor (beta chain) was captured by sequencing in a study of blood T cell repertoires in COVID-19. Study as a whole: There were acute and convalescent COVID-19 samples, and they came from the United States, Italy and Spain.

The table came from immunoSEQ multiplex PCR; TCRdb's copy has only in-frame clones and leaves some out. The table has about 140,000 clones, 70% to 85% seen once; the top ten hold under 10%. The CDR3 consists of 13 residues. The germline V and J ends were trimmed by 8 bases and 1 base, with 11 bases remaining between them. Germline-derived CDR1 and CDR2 are SEHNR and FQNEAQ (reference sequence). This chain connects TRBV7-9 to TRBJ1-2; D is ambiguous. This TCR derives from a woman aged 80 or over in a cohort sampled during active or convalescent COVID-19. The sample comprised peripheral blood. CDR3 loop: CASSLGFNYGYTF. The DNA for the CDR3 is TGTGCCAGCTCCCTGGGCTTTAACTATGGCTACACCTTC.